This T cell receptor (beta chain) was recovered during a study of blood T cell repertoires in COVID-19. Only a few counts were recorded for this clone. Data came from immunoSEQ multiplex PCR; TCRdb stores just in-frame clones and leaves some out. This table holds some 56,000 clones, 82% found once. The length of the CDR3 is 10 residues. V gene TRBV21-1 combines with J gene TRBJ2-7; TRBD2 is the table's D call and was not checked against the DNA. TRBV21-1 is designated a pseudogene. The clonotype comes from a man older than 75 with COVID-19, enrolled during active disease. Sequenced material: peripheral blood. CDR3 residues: CASTPTLFRF. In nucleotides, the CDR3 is TGTGCCAGCACCCCCACTCTATTCCGCTTC.